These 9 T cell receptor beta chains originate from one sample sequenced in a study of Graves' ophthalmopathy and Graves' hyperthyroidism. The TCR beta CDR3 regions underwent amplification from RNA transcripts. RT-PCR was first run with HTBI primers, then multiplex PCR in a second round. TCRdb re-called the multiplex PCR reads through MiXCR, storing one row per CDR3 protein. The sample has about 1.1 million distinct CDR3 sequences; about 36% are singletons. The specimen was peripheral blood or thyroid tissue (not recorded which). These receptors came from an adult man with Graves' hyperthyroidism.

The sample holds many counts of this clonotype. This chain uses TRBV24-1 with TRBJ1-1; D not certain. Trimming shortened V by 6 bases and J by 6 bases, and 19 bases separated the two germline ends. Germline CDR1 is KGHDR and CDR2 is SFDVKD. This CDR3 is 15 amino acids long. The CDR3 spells CATSNGDRSSAEAFF. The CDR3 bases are TGTGCCACCAGTAACGGGGATCGTAGTTCGGCTGAAGCTTTCTTT.

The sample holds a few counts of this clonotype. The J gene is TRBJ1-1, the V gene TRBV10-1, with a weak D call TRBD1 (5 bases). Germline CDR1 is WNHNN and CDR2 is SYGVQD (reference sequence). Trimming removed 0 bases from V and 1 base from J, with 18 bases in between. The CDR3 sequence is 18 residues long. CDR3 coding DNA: TGCGCCAGCAGTGAGTCTGACAGAAGGAGCGTAGGGAACACTGAAGCTTTCTTT. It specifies CASSESDRRSVGNTEAFF.

CDR3 residues: CASSGRDGLTYEQYF. The CDR3 DNA reads as TGCGCCAGCAGCGGCCGGGACGGCCTAACCTACGAGCAGTACTTC. The gene calls are TRBV4-1 and TRBJ2-7; D may correspond to TRBD1 or TRBD2 (5 bases each). CDR3 length: 15 residues. With 5 bases removed from V and 2 bases from J, the gap between germline ends came to 16 bases. Germline CDR1 reads MGHRA; CDR2 reads YSYEKL.

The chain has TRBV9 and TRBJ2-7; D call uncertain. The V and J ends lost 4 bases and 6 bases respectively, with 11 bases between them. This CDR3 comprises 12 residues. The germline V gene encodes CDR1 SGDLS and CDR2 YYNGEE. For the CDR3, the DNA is TGTGCCAGCAGCCCTCATCCGGGCGAGCAGTACTTC. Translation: CASSPHPGEQYF.

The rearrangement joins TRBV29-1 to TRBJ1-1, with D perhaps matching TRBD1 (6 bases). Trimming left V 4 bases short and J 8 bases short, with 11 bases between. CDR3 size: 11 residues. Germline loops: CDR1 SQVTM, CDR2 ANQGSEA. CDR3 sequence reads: CSVATGAEAFF. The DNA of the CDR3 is TGCAGCGTTGCCACGGGGGCAGAAGCTTTCTTT.

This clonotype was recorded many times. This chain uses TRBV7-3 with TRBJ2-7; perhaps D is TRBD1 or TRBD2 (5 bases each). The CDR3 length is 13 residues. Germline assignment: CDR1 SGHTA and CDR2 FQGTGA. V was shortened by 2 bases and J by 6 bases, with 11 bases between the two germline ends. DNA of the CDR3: TGTGCCAGCAGCTTAGGGGGTAACGGCGAGCAGTACTTC. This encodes CASSLGGNGEQYF.

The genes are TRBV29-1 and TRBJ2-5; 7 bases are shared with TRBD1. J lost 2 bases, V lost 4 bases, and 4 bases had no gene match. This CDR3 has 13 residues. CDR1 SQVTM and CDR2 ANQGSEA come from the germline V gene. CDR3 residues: CSVGQGFQETQYF. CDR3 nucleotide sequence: TGCAGCGTTGGACAGGGTTTTCAAGAGACCCAGTACTTC.

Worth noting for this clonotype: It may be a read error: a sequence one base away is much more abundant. CDR3 residues: CATSPVRNREQYF. The CDR3 DNA sequence: TGTGCCACCAGCCCGGTCAGGAATCGCGAGCAGTACTTC. This rearrangement joins TRBV15 to TRBJ2-7; no firm D call. V gave up 5 bases and J gave up 6 bases, with 14 bases separating them. CDR3 length: 13 residues. Germline CDR1 is LNHNV and CDR2 is YYDKDF (reference sequence).

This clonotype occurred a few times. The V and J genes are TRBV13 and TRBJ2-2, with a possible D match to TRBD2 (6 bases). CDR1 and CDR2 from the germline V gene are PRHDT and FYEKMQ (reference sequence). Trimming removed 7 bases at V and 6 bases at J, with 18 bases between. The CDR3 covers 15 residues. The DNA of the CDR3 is TGTGCCAGCACAGGCCGGAGGGGTTCCGCCGGGGAGCTGTTTTTT. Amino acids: CASTGRRGSAGELFF.